This T cell receptor beta chain was captured in a study of T cell repertoires in cytomegalovirus infection. Looking at the study overall: Well-studied HLA-B-restricted epitopes and recently identified HLA-C-restricted epitopes of CMV were both used in the study.

This clonotype turned up a few times. Its specificity is not known. Study-level results: The ex vivo response was dominated by HLA-C-restricted CMV-specific TCR beta clonotypes.

Using its own MiXCR run on the reads, TCRdb lists one record per CDR3 protein. This table has about 900,000 distinct CDR3 sequences, around a third appearing once. V lost 4 bases to trimming and J lost 7 bases; unmatched junction nucleotides: 4. The CDR3 is 14 residues long. CDR1 and CDR2 (germline): SEHNR, FQNEAQ (reference sequence). The receptor was derived from a human donor in good health (CMV status not recorded). Some clones in this sample may be carry-over from other donors' samples. This chain uses TRBV7-9 with TRBJ2-1; 10 nucleotides match TRBD2. The sequencing here drew on cultured CD8+ T cells from PBMCs, taken from culture after CMV antigen stimulation. This CDR3 is CASSSGTSANEQFF. For the CDR3, the DNA is TGTGCCAGCAGCTCCGGGACTAGCGCAAATGAGCAGTTCTTC. The entire variable domain, with the rest obtained from reference TRBV7-9 and TRBJ2-1, is as follows: DTGVSQNPRHKITKRGQNVTFRCDPISEHNRLYWYRQTLGQGPEFLTYFQNEAQLEKSRLLSDRFSAERPKGSFSTLEIQRTEQGDSAMYLCASSSGTSANEQFFGPGTRLTVL.